This T cell receptor beta chain emerged from a study of identical twins' blood T cells. Study outcomes and limitations: Shared CDR3 clonotype counts tracked mainly the product of cloneset sizes. Top TCRbeta clonotypes were shared more with twin than unrelated donors.

Six healthy women, forming three identical twin pairs, donated samples. About this clonotype itself: Its antigen is undetermined.

Each CDR3 protein is one row after TCRdb ran MiXCR on the 5' RACE reads. The sample contains fewer than 450,000 distinct CDR3 sequences, 28% of which appear only once. V lost 7 bases and J 4 bases, leaving 11 bases between the germline ends. The CDR3 spans 13 residues. The rearrangement joins TRBV12-3 or TRBV12-4 to TRBJ1-5; a weak D match, TRBD1 (6 bases). This TCR was recovered from a woman between 18 and 50 years old in good health. The sequencing input was PBMCs. In nucleotides, the CDR3 is TGTGCCAGCACCTCGAGGGGGAATCAGCCCCAGCATTTT. Amino acid sequence: CASTSRGNQPQHF.